The present TCR beta chain was sequenced within a study of shared clonotypes between healthy human individuals. As defined, naive CD8 cells were CD45RO-negative and positively selected for CCR7, with terminally differentiated effector memory CD45RA+ cells excluded. Study results and limitations: Sequencing depth was expected to influence donor clonotype sharing.

Generated by immunoSEQ multiplex PCR, the TCRdb table keeps only in-frame clones and is missing some. Counted here are approximately 2,000,000 clones, roughly 93% occurring once; the ten biggest clones make up 1.5% to 2%. Remarks on this clone: What it recognizes is unknown.

Sequenced sample: naive CD8+ T cells from PBMCs. The sequence was collected from a young man in good health. Some clones in this sample may be carry-over from other donors' samples.

As DNA, the CDR3 is TGTGCCAGCAGTGGATGGACCGGGAGGGCCGGAGATACGCAGTATTTT. This encodes CASSGWTGRAGDTQYF. The chain recombines TRBV2 with TRBJ2-3, with TRBD2 matching 8 bases. Trimming took 4 bases from V and 5 from J; bases not matched to a gene: 11. This CDR3 contains 16 residues. CDR1 and CDR2 from the germline V gene are SNHLY and FYNNEI.